These 5 T cell receptor beta chains originate from one sample sequenced in a study of OX40 agonist ivuxolimab in advanced cancers. Clones were sequenced by immunoSEQ multiplex PCR, and TCRdb holds only the in-frame ones, with some missing. The sample has roughly 49,000 clones; roughly 80% are singletons. Sequencing was performed on CD4+ or CD8+ T cells sorted from blood, taken in a trial of the OX40 agonist ivuxolimab. These TCRs come from an adult with an advanced solid tumor such as melanoma, head and neck, liver or kidney cancer.

This chain joins TRBV7-2 and TRBJ1-5; D is undetermined. V gave up 1 base and J gave up 5 bases, with 6 bases separating them. CDR3 length: 13 residues. Germline CDR1 reads SGHTA; CDR2 reads FQGNSA. The CDR3 sequence is CASSLGRDQPQHF. CDR3 DNA: TGTGCCAGCAGCTTAGGTCGAGATCAGCCCCAGCATTTT.

The chain couples TRBV28 to TRBJ2-1; D perhaps matches TRBD2 (5 bases). There are 16 residues in the CDR3. V was cut by 5 bases and J by 7 bases, with 21 bases left in between. The germline V gene has CDR1 MDHEN and CDR2 SYDVKM. The CDR3 sequence is CASSVLSLGQRNEQFF. The CDR3 nucleotides read TGTGCCAGCAGTGTTCTTTCACTAGGCCAGAGGAATGAGCAGTTCTTC.

This clone showed up just once. V usage is TRBV4-1 and J usage is TRBJ2-3; 8 bases are shared with TRBD2. V shed 6 bases, J shed 10 bases, and the junction held 15 bases outside the gene matches. Germline CDR1 MGHRA, CDR2 YSYEKL. The CDR3 has 15 residues. The CDR3 nucleotides read TGCGCCAGCAGTTTACCGGGACTAGTAGGGTCCCCGCAGTATTTT. Its protein is CASSLPGLVGSPQYF.

The J gene is TRBJ2-7, the V gene TRBV5-8; 8 bases line up with TRBD1. Germline lookup yields CDR1 SGHTS and CDR2 YDEGEE. The CDR3 runs 15 residues. V dropped 4 bases and J dropped 7; count of bases not matched to a gene: 13. The CDR3: CASSLTLTGAGEQYF. For the CDR3, the DNA is TGTGCCAGCAGCCTTACCTTGACAGGGGCGGGGGAGCAGTACTTC.

The CDR3 bases are TGTGCCAGCAGATCGTCAGGGCCAAGCAATCAGCCCCAGCATTTT. Its translation is CASRSSGPSNQPQHF. The chain uses TRBV28 and TRBJ1-5, with TRBD1 as a possible D gene (5 bases). Germline V lookup: CDR1 MDHEN, CDR2 SYDVKM. This CDR3 is built from 15 residues. Trimming cost V 6 bases and J 1 base, with 13 bases left between them.